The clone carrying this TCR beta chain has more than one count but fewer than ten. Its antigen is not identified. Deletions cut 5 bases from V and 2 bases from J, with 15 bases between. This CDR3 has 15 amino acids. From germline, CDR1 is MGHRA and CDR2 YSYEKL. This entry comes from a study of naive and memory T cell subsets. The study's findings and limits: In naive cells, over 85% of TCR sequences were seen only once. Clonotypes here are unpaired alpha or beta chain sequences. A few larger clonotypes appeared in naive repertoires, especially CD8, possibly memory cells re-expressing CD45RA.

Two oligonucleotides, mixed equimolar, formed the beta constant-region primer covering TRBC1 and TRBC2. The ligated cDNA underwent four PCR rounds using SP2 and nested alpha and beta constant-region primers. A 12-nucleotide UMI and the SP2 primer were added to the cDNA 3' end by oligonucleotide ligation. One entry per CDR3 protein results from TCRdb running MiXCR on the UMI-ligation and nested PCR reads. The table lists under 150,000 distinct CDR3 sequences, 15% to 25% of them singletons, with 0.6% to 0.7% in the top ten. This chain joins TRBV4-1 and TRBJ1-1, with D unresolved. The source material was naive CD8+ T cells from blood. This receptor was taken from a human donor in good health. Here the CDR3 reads CASSWRLAGNTEAFF. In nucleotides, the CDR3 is TGCGCCAGCAGCTGGAGGCTCGCCGGAAACACTGAAGCTTTCTTT.